The sequence of this TCR beta chain was determined in a study of cytomegalovirus exposure and HLA in healthy donors. General study findings and limits: Among the CMV-associated chains, three were confirmed in vitro as specific for CMV antigens. At a 0.05 false discovery rate, a later analysis found 16,951 TCR beta sequences to be associated with HLA alleles.

V was trimmed by 1 base and J by 3 bases, leaving 9 bases between them. The germline CDR1 and CDR2 sequences are GTSNPN and SVGIG (reference sequence). The CDR3 runs 13 residues. PCR used 60 Vbeta primers and 13 Jbeta primers. TCRdb keeps only in-frame clones here, not all; method: immunoSEQ multiplex PCR. The data show over 130,000 clones, just under 85% seen once. Note on this clone: Its antigen is undetermined.

The V call is TRBV30, the J call TRBJ1-1, with unresolved D. This receptor was obtained from a man under 40 in good health and CMV-seropositive. Sequencing was carried out using PBMCs. The CDR3 protein is CAWSEARHTEAFF. The CDR3 region has the DNA TGTGCCTGGAGTGAAGCCAGGCACACTGAAGCTTTCTTT.